The next 6 T cell receptor delta chains were all read from a single sample in a study of gamma delta lymphoproliferative disorders and STAT genes. TCRdb applied CATT to the multiplex PCR reads for clone calling. The table has 980 or so delta-chain clones, less than 1.5% seen once. Sequencing used genomic DNA taken from PBMCs of patients and controls. Sequencing input: blood. The receptors here all came from a human donor in good health.

This clone is medium-sized by share. This chain links TRAV23/DV6 with TRDJ3, with 12 bases aligning to TRDD3. The CDR3 is 20 amino acids. The germline V gene has CDR1 NTAFDY and CDR2 IRPDVSE (reference sequence). CDR3 sequence (DNA): TGTGCCTCCCTGCTCTGGGGGATACGTAGACGGTCCTGGGACACCCGACAGATGTTTTTC. It encodes CASLLWGIRRRSWDTRQMFF.

As concerns this clone: This sequence is one base from a far larger clone and is likely a read error. This sample includes further DNA sequences coding for the same CDR3. This rearrangement joins TRDV1 to TRDJ1, with 9 positions matching TRDD3. Germline lookup yields CDR1 TSWWSYY and CDR2 QGS. V was pared by 5 bases and J by 2 bases, with 21 bases of the junction left unmatched. The CDR3 extends over 20 amino acids. CDR3 sequence: CALGLTWALGEDRVTDKLIF. The CDR3 nucleotides read TGTGCTCTTGGGTTAACCTGGGCACTGGGGGAGGATAGAGTGACCGATAAACTCATCTTT.

This clone was seen only a few times. The protein held in TCRdb is that of a much larger clone and does not match this DNA's translation at residue 7, likely because of a read error; the protein shown is translated from the DNA. The chain uses TRDV1 and TRDJ1, with 8 bases lining up with TRDD3. From germline, CDR1 is TSWWSYY and CDR2 QGS. This CDR3 spans 23 amino acids. V lost 2 bases and J lost 0; bases outside the gene matches: 26. CDR3: CALGEIAFHRSTGGVPYTDKLIF. CDR3 DNA: TGTGCTCTTGGGGAAATAGCCTTCCACCGGAGTACTGGGGGCGTACCGTACACCGATAAACTCATCTTT.

A note on this clone: The protein in TCRdb stems from a much larger clone and differs at residue 14 from this DNA's translation, likely a read error; here the protein is translated from the DNA. J is TRDJ1 and V is TRDV1; unclear D gene. The V end lost 2 bases, the J end lost 0 bases, and 31 bases lay between the germline ends. Germline lookup yields CDR1 TSWWSYY and CDR2 QGS. This CDR3 spans 22 amino acids. The CDR3 bases are TGTGCTCTTGGGGAAAAGAAAGGAGTCCACAGTAGGCTGGAGCGGTACACCGATAAACTCATCTTT. Protein sequence: CALGEKKGVHSRLERYTDKLIF.

Concerning this clone itself: The protein that TCRdb holds for this DNA derives from a much larger clone and differs from the translated DNA at residue 15, which likely indicates a read error; the protein shown here is translated from the DNA. The V and J genes are TRDV1 and TRDJ1; TRDD2 matches 9 bases. V was pared by 2 bases and J by 1 base, with 26 bases of the junction left unmatched. CDR3 length equals 23 residues. Germline loops: CDR1 TSWWSYY, CDR2 QGS. This CDR3 is CALGETGLPTFIRGRDLTDKLIF. DNA of the CDR3: TGTGCTCTTGGGGAAACGGGCCTTCCTACGTTTATAAGGGGAAGAGATCTCACCGATAAACTCATCTTT.

Remarks on this clone: The TCRdb record carries a much larger clone's protein, which differs from this DNA's translation at residue 10; a read error is the likely cause, and the protein listed here is the DNA translation. The chain is built from TRDV1 and TRDJ1; D may match TRDD2 or TRDD3 (7 bases each). The CDR3 extends over 19 amino acids. V lost 1 base, J lost 3 bases, and 24 bases lay in between. Germline V gene sequence: CDR1 TSWWSYY, CDR2 QGS. This chain's CDR3 is CALGEQFLPRDTGADKLIF. In DNA, the CDR3 is TGTGCTCTTGGGGAACAATTCCTACCGAGGGATACCGGAGCCGATAAACTCATCTTT.